Detailed here is one T cell receptor (beta chain). Authors' methods: Estimates of nucleated cell counts were drawn from the amplification of reference gene primers. Profiling relied on immunoSEQ multiplex PCR, and the TCRdb table lists in-frame clones only, not all of them. That table furnishes V, J and clone size, whereas the DNA furnished D and trimming. The sample shows 35,000 to 55,000 clones, approximately 90% of them seen only once. Germline assignment: CDR1 KGHSH and CDR2 LQKENI. The CDR3 is made up of 14 amino acids. The V end was cut by 2 bases, the J end by 0 bases, with 6 bases between. These data belong to a study of blood T cell repertoires in COVID-19. Study information: COVID-19 samples, acute and convalescent, were from the United States, Italy and Spain.

The V call is TRBV18, the J call TRBJ2-3; D gene uncertain. The sample consisted of peripheral blood. This receptor was taken from a human donor in a cohort sampled during active COVID-19. CDR3 sequence: CASSPSPSTDTQYF. The CDR3, as DNA: TGTGCCAGCTCACCATCTCCCAGCACAGATACGCAGTATTTT.